This T cell receptor (beta chain) appears in the sequencing data of a study of PD-L1 blockade in urothelial cancer. Study background: The patients had undergone anywhere from 0 to 3 prior chemotherapy regimens. The study recovered a median of approximately 150,000 T cells per blood sample. Blood was evaluated 3 weeks (second dose) and 6 weeks after therapy began. Overall study findings and caveats: Expansion of tumor-associated blood clones at 3 weeks was greater in durable-benefit patients.

There are 15 residues in the CDR3. The J segment lost 5 bases and the V segment lost 3 bases, leaving 6 bases of the junction unmatched. CDR1 and CDR2 from the germline V gene are SGHNT and YYREEE (reference sequence). On this clone: Its antigen is not identified.

Time point meaning: peripheral blood 6 weeks after treatment start. Profiled with immunoSEQ multiplex PCR; TCRdb holds only in-frame clones, not every one. The sample holds around 110,000 clones, approximately 90% seen once. This TCR came from a man between 60 and 70 years old with urothelial cancer. The gene calls are TRBV5-4 and TRBJ2-1; TRBD2 agrees at 9 bases. The material sequenced was PBMCs, taken around atezolizumab (anti-PD-L1) treatment. The CDR3 region has the DNA TGTGCCAGCAGCTCCGCGGGACTAGCAAACAATGAGCAGTTCTTC. This translates into CASSSAGLANNEQFF.